Shown below are 14 T cell receptor beta chains from a single sample sequenced in a study of blood T cells in healthy people across ages. Alongside a J-beta primer mix, a sample-barcoded 5' primer served in a second PCR lasting roughly 7 to 12 cycles. TCRdb ran MiXCR on the 5' RACE reads and lists one entry per CDR3 protein. The sample contains under 2,000,000 distinct CDR3 sequences, approximately 50% of which appear only once. The sample comprised blood. The receptors originated from a woman in her forties in good health.

The CDR3 DNA reads TGTGCCAGCACCCAGGGTGTAGAGCAGTTCTTC. Its protein is CASTQGVEQFF. The genes are TRBV6-2 or TRBV6-3 and TRBJ2-1, with D possibly TRBD1 on 5 matching bases. Trimming cost V 7 bases and J 10 bases, with 11 bases left between them. The CDR3 totals 11 residues. CDR1 is MNHEY and CDR2 is SVGEGT in the germline V gene.

This sequence joins TRBV6-2 or TRBV6-3 and TRBJ2-1; TRBD2 is a possible D gene (6 bases). The J call is doubtful: the DNA matches TRBJ2-7 better. Germline V gives CDR1 MNHEY, CDR2 SVGEGT. The CDR3 totals 14 residues. The CDR3 DNA sequence: TGTGCCAGCACCGGGACTCGCTCCTACAATGAGCAGTACTTC. Its protein product is CASTGTRSYNEQYF.

The rearrangement uses TRBV28 and TRBJ1-2; the D is unclear. Trimming took off 7 bases at V and 0 bases at J, with 9 bases between the two ends. The CDR3 consists of 13 residues. CDR1 MDHEN and CDR2 SYDVKM come from the germline V gene. CDR3 sequence: CASIPQANYGYTF. DNA for the CDR3: TGTGCCAGCATCCCGCAAGCTAACTATGGCTACACCTTC.

The chain has TRBV11-2 and TRBJ2-2; perhaps TRBD1 as D (5 bases). The germline gives CDR1 SGHAT, CDR2 FQNNGV. The germline V and J ends were trimmed by 1 base and 7 bases, with 10 bases remaining between them. The CDR3 extends over 14 amino acids. The CDR3 loop reads CASSLVAGNGELFF. DNA for the CDR3: TGTGCCAGCAGCTTAGTGGCAGGGAACGGGGAGCTGTTTTTT.

This clonotype came up a few times. The chain joins TRBV29-1 to TRBJ2-1; D ambiguous. V was trimmed by 3 bases and J by 1 base, leaving 7 bases between them. The CDR3 is 13 amino acids. Germline lookup yields CDR1 SQVTM and CDR2 ANQGSEA. DNA for the CDR3: TGCAGCGTTGATGACGGATCCTACAATGAGCAGTTCTTC. The encoded protein is CSVDDGSYNEQFF.

The chain couples TRBV5-6 to TRBJ2-3, with 12 bases aligning to TRBD2. V was pared by 1 base and J by 2 bases, with 8 bases of the junction left unmatched. This CDR3 is built from 18 residues. Looked up from germline, CDR1 is SGHDT and CDR2 is YYEEEE. The chain's CDR3 is CASSLWRLAGESTDTQYF. For the CDR3, the DNA is TGTGCCAGCAGCTTGTGGCGACTAGCGGGGGAGTCCACAGATACGCAGTATTTT.

The rearrangement links TRBV15 to TRBJ1-2; D is unclear. Germline V gene data show CDR1 as LNHNV and CDR2 as YYDKDF (reference sequence). CDR3 length: 14 amino acids. V was clipped by 1 base and J by 8 bases, with 14 bases between them. The CDR3 DNA reads as TGTGCCACCAGCAGAGTTGGTGCCTCCAAAGGCTACACCTTC. It yields the protein CATSRVGASKGYTF.

In this sample, this clonotype turned up a few times. This chain joins TRBV20-1 and TRBJ2-1; D is perhaps TRBD1 (5 bases). The germline V gene encodes CDR1 DFQATT and CDR2 SNEGSKA (reference sequence). With 6 bases removed from V and 3 bases from J, the gap between germline ends came to 24 bases. CDR3 length: 17 amino acids. CDR3 coding DNA: TGCAGTGCCCCCGACAGTAAAGGTATCCTTTACTACAATGAGCAGTTCTTC. Translated, it gives CSAPDSKGILYYNEQFF.

The genes are TRBV7-2 and TRBJ1-1; 10 bases agree with TRBD1. Looked up from germline, CDR1 is SGHTA and CDR2 is FQGNSA. CDR3 length equals 16 residues. V gave up 1 base and J gave up 0 bases; unmatched junction bases: 2. The CDR3 DNA follows: TGTGCCAGCAGCTTAGATGGGACAGGGGTGAACACTGAAGCTTTCTTT. Translated, it gives CASSLDGTGVNTEAFF. Based on the CDR3 plus reference TRBV7-2 and TRBJ1-1, the full variable domain is GAGVSQSPSNKVTEKGKDVELRCDPISGHTALYWYRQSLGQGLEFLIYFQGNSAPDKSGLPSDRFSAERTGGSVSTLTIQRTQQEDSAVYLCASSLDGTGVNTEAFFGQGTRLTVV.

The chain combines TRBV27 with TRBJ2-1; TRBD2 aligns across 11 bases. V gave up 4 bases and J gave up 0 bases; unmatched junction bases: 8. The CDR3 totals 18 residues. CDR1 and CDR2 (germline): MNHEY, SMNVEV (reference sequence). The CDR3 region is CASSYETSGTGSYNEQFF. The CDR3 region has the DNA TGTGCCAGCAGTTACGAGACTAGCGGGACCGGCTCCTACAATGAGCAGTTCTTC.

The chain links TRBV29-1 to TRBJ2-5; the D is unclear. The closer fit of TRBJ2-7 to the DNA end suggests the J call may be wrong. This CDR3 has 11 amino acids. Germline V gene sequence: CDR1 SQVTM, CDR2 ANQGSEA. CDR3 amino acids: CSGRLGHEQYF. The CDR3 region has the DNA TGCAGCGGTCGGTTGGGCCACGAGCAGTACTTC.

This sequence joins TRBV7-9 and TRBJ2-7, with 9 bases identical to TRBD1. V trimming: 5 bases; J trimming: 5 bases; junction bases outside the gene matches: 7. Germline CDR1 and CDR2: SEHNR and FQNEAQ (reference sequence). This CDR3 is 14 amino acids long. CDR3 coding DNA: TGTGCCAGCAGCGTAGGACAGGGGTTCCACGAGCAGTACTTC. Its translation is CASSVGQGFHEQYF. The full variable domain, in which reference TRBV7-9 and TRBJ2-7 provide the parts outside the CDR3, is DTGVSQNPRHKITKRGQNVTFRCDPISEHNRLYWYRQTLGQGPEFLTYFQNEAQLEKSRLLSDRFSAERPKGSFSTLEIQRTEQGDSAMYLCASSVGQGFHEQYFGPGTRLTVT.

In this sample, this clonotype turned up a few times. This rearrangement joins TRBV6-2 or TRBV6-3 to TRBJ2-5; maybe TRBD2 (7 bases). The CDR3 has 15 amino acids. CDR1 and CDR2 (germline): MNHEY, SVGEGT. The V gene lost 0 bases and the J gene lost 4 bases, with 12 bases spanning the gap. In DNA, the CDR3 is TGTGCCAGCAGTTACTCGGGGGGGCTTCGAGAGACCCAGTACTTC. This encodes CASSYSGGLRETQYF.

The gene calls are TRBV20-1 and TRBJ2-1, with TRBD1 matching 7 bases. The CDR3 extends over 17 amino acids. The V gene's germline CDR1 is DFQATT and CDR2 SNEGSKA (reference sequence). Unmatched junction bases numbered 14, after V lost 6 bases and J lost 0 bases. CDR3 protein: CSASLPGQRSSYNEQFF. CDR3 bases: TGCAGTGCAAGTTTACCGGGACAGCGGAGCTCCTACAATGAGCAGTTCTTC.